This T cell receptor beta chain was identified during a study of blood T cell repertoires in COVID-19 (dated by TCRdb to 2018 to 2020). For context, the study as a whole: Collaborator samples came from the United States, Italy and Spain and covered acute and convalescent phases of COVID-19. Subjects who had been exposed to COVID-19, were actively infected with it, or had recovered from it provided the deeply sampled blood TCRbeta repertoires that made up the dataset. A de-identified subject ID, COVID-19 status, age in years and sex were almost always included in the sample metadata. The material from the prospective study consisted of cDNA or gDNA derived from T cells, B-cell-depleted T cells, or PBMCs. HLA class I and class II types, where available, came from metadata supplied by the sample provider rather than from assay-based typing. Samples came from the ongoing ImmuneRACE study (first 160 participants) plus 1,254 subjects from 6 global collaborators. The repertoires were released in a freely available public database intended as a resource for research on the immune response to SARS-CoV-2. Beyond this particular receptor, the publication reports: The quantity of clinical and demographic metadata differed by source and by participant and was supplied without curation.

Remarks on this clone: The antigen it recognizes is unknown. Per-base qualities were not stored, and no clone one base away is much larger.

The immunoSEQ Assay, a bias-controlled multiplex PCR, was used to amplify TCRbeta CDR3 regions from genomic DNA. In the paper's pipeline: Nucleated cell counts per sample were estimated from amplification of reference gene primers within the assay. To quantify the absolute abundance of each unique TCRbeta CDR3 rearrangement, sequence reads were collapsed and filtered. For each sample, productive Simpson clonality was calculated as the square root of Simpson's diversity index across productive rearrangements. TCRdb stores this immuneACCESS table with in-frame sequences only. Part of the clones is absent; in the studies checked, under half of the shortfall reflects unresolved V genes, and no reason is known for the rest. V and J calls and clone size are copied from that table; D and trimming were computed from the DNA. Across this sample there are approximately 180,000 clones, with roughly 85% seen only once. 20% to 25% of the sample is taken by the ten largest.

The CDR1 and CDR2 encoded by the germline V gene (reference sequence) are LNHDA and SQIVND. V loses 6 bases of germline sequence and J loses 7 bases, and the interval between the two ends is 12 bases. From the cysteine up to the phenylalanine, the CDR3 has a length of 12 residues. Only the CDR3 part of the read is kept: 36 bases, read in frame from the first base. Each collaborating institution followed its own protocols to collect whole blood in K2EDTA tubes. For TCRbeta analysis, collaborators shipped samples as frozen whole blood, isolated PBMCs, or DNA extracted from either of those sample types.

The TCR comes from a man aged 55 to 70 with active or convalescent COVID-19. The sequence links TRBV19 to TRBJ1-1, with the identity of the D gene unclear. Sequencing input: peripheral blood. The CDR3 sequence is CASSHLSGEAFF. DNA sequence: TGTGCCAGTAGCCACCTGTCGGGTGAAGCTTTCTTT.